This passage covers 16 T cell receptor beta chains from one sample sequenced in a study of blood T cell repertoires in COVID-19. This table comes from immunoSEQ multiplex PCR, and its TCRdb copy is limited to in-frame clones, with some not included. The sample includes around 230,000 clones, roughly nine tenths of them seen just once. Sequencing was done on a sample of peripheral blood. These receptors came from a man aged 35-49 years with acute or convalescent COVID-19.

The rearrangement uses TRBV7-6 and TRBJ1-3; 8 nucleotides match TRBD1. The CDR3 runs 16 residues. V shed 1 base, J shed 3 bases, and the junction held 5 bases outside the gene matches. CDR1 and CDR2 (germline): SGHVS, FNYEAQ. The CDR3 sequence is CASSLGTGNVGNTIYF. The CDR3 DNA sequence: TGTGCCAGCAGCTTAGGGACAGGGAACGTTGGAAACACCATATATTTT.

The chain carries TRBV13 and TRBJ2-7, with 12 bases fitting TRBD2. Trimming cost V 5 bases and J 9 bases; bases outside gene matches: 8. Germline V gives CDR1 PRHDT, CDR2 FYEKMQ (reference sequence). The CDR3 runs 14 residues. Written as DNA, the CDR3 is TGTGCCAGCAGCCAGACTAGCGGGGGCTCGAGGCAGTACTTC. Amino acid sequence: CASSQTSGGSRQYF.

The V and J genes are TRBV6-5 and TRBJ1-2; the match to TRBD1 covers 9 bases. This CDR3 is 13 amino acids long. V lost 6 bases to trimming and J lost 8 bases; unmatched junction nucleotides: 7. The germline gives CDR1 MNHEY, CDR2 SVGAGI. The CDR3 sequence: CASSRTGEGGYTF. DNA of the CDR3: TGTGCCAGCAGCCGGACAGGGGAAGGGGGCTACACCTTC.

The gene calls are TRBV6-4 and TRBJ2-3; 8 nucleotides match TRBD1. Germline lookup yields CDR1 MRHNA and CDR2 SNTAGT. The CDR3 has 14 amino acids. J was trimmed by 1 base and V by 6 bases; bases with no gene match: 3. For the CDR3, the DNA is TGTGCCAGCAGACAGACAGGGGGCACAGATACGCAGTATTTT. This encodes CASRQTGGTDTQYF.

V and J are TRBV3-1 (or the pseudogene TRBV3-2) and TRBJ2-2; 11 bases line up with TRBD2. This CDR3 region has 14 residues. Unmatched junction bases numbered 0, after V lost 4 bases and J lost 5 bases. Germline CDR1 and CDR2: LGHDT and YNNKEL (reference sequence). CDR3 DNA: TGTGCCAGCAGCCGGACTAGCGGGACCGGGGAGCTGTTTTTT. The encoded protein is CASSRTSGTGELFF.

The V gene is TRBV27, the J gene TRBJ2-5; possible D gene TRBD2, 6 bases. The CDR3 contains 16 residues. The V and J ends lost 4 bases and 4 bases respectively, with 19 bases between them. The V gene's germline CDR1 is MNHEY and CDR2 SMNVEV (reference sequence). The CDR3 loop is CASSWGGRGAVETQYF. In DNA form, the CDR3 reads TGTGCCAGCAGTTGGGGAGGAAGAGGGGCGGTAGAGACCCAGTACTTC.

A single count supports this clone. The V gene is TRBV6-5, the J gene TRBJ1-5; 8 bases line up with TRBD1. Germline CDR1 is MNHEY and CDR2 is SVGAGI. The CDR3 sequence is 12 residues long. V lost 10 bases to trimming and J lost 6 bases; unmatched junction nucleotides: 5. The CDR3 here is CATRTGTQPQHF. CDR3 DNA sequence: TGTGCCACCAGGACAGGGACTCAGCCCCAGCATTTT.

The V call is TRBV29-1, the J call TRBJ1-1; D is ambiguous. Trimming took 3 bases from V and 5 from J, leaving 13 bases between them. Germline V gene lookup returns CDR1 SQVTM and CDR2 ANQGSEA. This CDR3 has 13 amino acids. In nucleotides, the CDR3 is TGCAGCGTTGAGATAGACTGGGAGACTGAAGCTTTCTTT. Amino acid sequence: CSVEIDWETEAFF.

This clone was found once. The chain couples TRBV27 to TRBJ2-3, with D maybe TRBD1 (5 bases). The CDR3 totals 13 residues. Germline V gene data show CDR1 as MNHEY and CDR2 as SMNVEV (reference sequence). Trimming removed 3 bases from V and 4 bases from J, with 8 bases in between. In DNA form, the CDR3 reads TGTGCCAGCAGTTTGGGGCCGCCAGATACGCAGTATTTT. Translated: CASSLGPPDTQYF.

This chain links TRBV19 with TRBJ2-7, with 8 bases matching TRBD2. V shed 5 bases and J 0 bases; nucleotides not matched to a gene: 6. This CDR3 comprises 15 residues. Germline-derived CDR1 and CDR2 are LNHDA and SQIVND (reference sequence). Here the CDR3 reads CASSSRLAYSYEQYF. The CDR3 DNA reads as TGTGCCAGTAGTTCTCGACTAGCGTACTCCTACGAGCAGTACTTC.

The chain employs TRBV5-1 and TRBJ2-7, with 11 positions matching TRBD1. Germline V gene lookup returns CDR1 SGHRS and CDR2 YFSETQ. The J segment lost 4 bases and the V segment lost 3 bases, leaving 3 bases of the junction unmatched. This CDR3 region has 14 residues. The CDR3 DNA sequence: TGCGCCAGCAGCTCGGGACAGGGGGATTACGAGCAGTACTTC. Translation: CASSSGQGDYEQYF. The full variable domain, in which reference TRBV5-1 and TRBJ2-7 provide the parts outside the CDR3, is KAGVTQTPRYLIKTRGQQVTLSCSPISGHRSVSWYQQTPGQGLQFLFEYFSETQRNKGNFPGRFSGRQFSNSRSEMNVSTLELGDSALYLCASSSGQGDYEQYFGPGTRLTVT.

The V call is TRBV7-2, the J call TRBJ1-4; 7 nucleotides match TRBD1. CDR1 SGHTA and CDR2 FQGNSA come from the germline V gene. V was clipped by 5 bases and J by 7 bases; unmatched bases: 10. The CDR3 sequence is 15 residues long. CDR3 sequence reads: CASSGPGTEGEKLFF. Written as DNA, the CDR3 is TGTGCCAGCAGCGGACCCGGGACAGAAGGTGAAAAACTGTTTTTT.

The CDR3 nucleotides read TGTGCCAGTAGTCCCCTCAGGCTACCTGGAAACACCATATATTTT. Translating gives CASSPLRLPGNTIYF. The genes are TRBV19 and TRBJ1-3; the D is unclear. Trimming cost V 5 bases and J 2 bases, with 13 bases left between them. Per germline, CDR1 LNHDA and CDR2 SQIVND (reference sequence). This CDR3 contains 15 residues.

The chain joins TRBV28 to TRBJ1-6; TRBD1 might be the D (5 bases). From germline, CDR1 is MDHEN and CDR2 SYDVKM. V lost 6 bases and J lost 9, with 15 bases in between. This CDR3 comprises 14 residues. The CDR3 here is CASSQGPQSSPLHF. The CDR3 bases are TGTGCCAGCAGCCAGGGTCCCCAGTCTTCACCCCTCCACTTT.

With respect to this clone: A junction end diverges from the germline sequence, so it may reflect a read error. The chain has TRBV5-1 and TRBJ1-2; D possibly corresponds to TRBD1 (5 bases). Germline loops: CDR1 SGHRS, CDR2 YFSETQ. This CDR3 spans 12 amino acids. CDR3 bases: TGCGCCAGCAGATTGGCGGGGGAAGGCTACACCTTC. Its translation is CASRLAGEGYTF.

This chain uses TRBV27 with TRBJ1-2; D remains unclear. Germline CDR1 and CDR2: MNHEY and SMNVEV (reference sequence). The germline V and J ends were trimmed by 2 bases and 4 bases, with 14 bases remaining between them. The CDR3 loop spans 15 amino acids. The CDR3 nucleotides are TGTGCCAGCAGTTTAATGGTTGGGCCTACCTATGGCTACACCTTC. Translated: CASSLMVGPTYGYTF.